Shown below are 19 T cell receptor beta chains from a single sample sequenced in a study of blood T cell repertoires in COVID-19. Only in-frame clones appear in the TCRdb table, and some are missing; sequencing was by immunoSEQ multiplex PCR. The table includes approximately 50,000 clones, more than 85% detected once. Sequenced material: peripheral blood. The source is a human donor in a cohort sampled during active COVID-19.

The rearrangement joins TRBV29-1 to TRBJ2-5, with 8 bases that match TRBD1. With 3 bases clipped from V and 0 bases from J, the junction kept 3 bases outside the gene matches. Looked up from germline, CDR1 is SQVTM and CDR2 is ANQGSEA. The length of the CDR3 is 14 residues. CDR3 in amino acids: CSVEAGGYQETQYF. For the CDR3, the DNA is TGCAGCGTTGAGGCAGGGGGCTACCAAGAGACCCAGTACTTC.

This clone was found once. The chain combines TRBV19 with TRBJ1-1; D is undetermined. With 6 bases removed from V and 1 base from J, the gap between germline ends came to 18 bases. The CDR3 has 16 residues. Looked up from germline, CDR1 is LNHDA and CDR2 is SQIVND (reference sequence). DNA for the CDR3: TGTGCCAGTAGCAAAAGAAGGACGGGGAGGAACACTGAAGCTTTCTTT. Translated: CASSKRRTGRNTEAFF.

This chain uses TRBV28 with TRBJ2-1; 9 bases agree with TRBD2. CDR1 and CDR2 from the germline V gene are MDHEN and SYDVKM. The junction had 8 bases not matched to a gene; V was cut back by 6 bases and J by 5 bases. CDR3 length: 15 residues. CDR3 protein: CASSSAGGMNNEQFF. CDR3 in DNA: TGTGCCAGCAGCTCAGCGGGAGGTATGAACAATGAGCAGTTCTTC.

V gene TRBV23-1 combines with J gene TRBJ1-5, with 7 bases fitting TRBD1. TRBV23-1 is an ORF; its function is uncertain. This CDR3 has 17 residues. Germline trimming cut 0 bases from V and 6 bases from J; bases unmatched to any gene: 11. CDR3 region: CASSQSGTEGSGQPQHF. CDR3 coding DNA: TGCGCCAGCAGTCAATCAGGGACAGAGGGCTCTGGTCAGCCCCAGCATTTT.

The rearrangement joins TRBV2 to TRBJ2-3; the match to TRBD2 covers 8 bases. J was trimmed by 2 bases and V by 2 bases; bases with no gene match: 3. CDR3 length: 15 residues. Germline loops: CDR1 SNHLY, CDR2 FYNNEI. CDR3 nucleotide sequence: TGTGCCAGCAGTGAACACGGGAGGGCCACAGATACGCAGTATTTT. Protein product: CASSEHGRATDTQYF.

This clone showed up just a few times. CDR3 DNA sequence: TGTGCCAGTAGCCGGGATCCCATCAGGATCGATGAGCAGTTCTTC. Its translation: CASSRDPIRIDEQFF. This rearrangement joins TRBV19 to TRBJ2-1, with D perhaps TRBD2 (5 bases). Trimming took 6 bases from V and 8 from J, leaving 20 bases between them. The CDR3 has 15 amino acids. Germline assignment: CDR1 LNHDA and CDR2 SQIVND (reference sequence).

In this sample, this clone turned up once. The CDR3 DNA reads TGTGCCAGCAGTCCGACTAGCGGGAGCTCCTACGAGCAGTACTTC. Translation gives CASSPTSGSSYEQYF. The chain links TRBV6-5 to TRBJ2-7; 12 bases match TRBD2. V lost 5 bases, J lost 0 bases, and 2 bases stayed unmatched. The CDR3 has 15 residues. In germline, CDR1 is MNHEY, CDR2 SVGAGI.

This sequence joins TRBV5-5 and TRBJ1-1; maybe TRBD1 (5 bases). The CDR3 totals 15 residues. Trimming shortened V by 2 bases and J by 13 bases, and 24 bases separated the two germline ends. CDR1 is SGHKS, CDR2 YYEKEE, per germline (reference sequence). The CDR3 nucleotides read TGTGCCAGCAGCTTCGTAGTTCGACAGCCCGAAGAGGATTTCTTT. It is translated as CASSFVVRQPEEDFF.

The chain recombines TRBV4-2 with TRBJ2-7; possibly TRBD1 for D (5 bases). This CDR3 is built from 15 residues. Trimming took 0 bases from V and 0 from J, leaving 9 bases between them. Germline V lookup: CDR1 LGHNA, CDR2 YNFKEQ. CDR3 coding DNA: TGTGCCAGCAGCCAAGAGACAGCTTTCTCCTACGAGCAGTACTTC. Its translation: CASSQETAFSYEQYF.

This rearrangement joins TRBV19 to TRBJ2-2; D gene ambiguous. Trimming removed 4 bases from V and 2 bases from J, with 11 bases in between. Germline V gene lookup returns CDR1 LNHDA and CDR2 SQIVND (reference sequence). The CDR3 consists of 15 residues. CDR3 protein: CASSTLGRNTGELFF. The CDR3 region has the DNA TGTGCCAGTAGTACCCTTGGCCGTAACACCGGGGAGCTGTTTTTT.

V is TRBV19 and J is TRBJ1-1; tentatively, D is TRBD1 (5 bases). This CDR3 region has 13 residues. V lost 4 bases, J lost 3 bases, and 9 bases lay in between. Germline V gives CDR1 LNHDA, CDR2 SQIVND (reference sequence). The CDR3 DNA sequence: TGTGCCAGTAGTACCCGGGGGTACACTGAAGCTTTCTTT. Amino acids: CASSTRGYTEAFF.

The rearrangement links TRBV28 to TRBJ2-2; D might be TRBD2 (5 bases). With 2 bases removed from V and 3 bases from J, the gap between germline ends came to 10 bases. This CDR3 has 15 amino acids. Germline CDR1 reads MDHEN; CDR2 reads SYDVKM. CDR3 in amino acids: CASSLSSGDTGELFF. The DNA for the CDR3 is TGTGCCAGCAGTTTAAGCAGCGGCGACACCGGGGAGCTGTTTTTT.

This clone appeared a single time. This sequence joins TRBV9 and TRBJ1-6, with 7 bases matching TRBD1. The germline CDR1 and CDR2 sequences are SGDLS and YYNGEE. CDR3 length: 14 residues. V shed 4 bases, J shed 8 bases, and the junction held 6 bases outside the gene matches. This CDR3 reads CASSSRDSDSPLHF. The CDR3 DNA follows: TGTGCCAGCAGCTCCCGGGACAGTGATTCACCCCTCCACTTT.

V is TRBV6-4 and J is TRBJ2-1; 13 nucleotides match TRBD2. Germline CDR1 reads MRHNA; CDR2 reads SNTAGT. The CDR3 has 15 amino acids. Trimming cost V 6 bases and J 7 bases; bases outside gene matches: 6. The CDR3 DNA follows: TGTGCCAGCAGCCGACTAGCGGGGGGAAGGAATGAGCAGTTCTTC. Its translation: CASSRLAGGRNEQFF.

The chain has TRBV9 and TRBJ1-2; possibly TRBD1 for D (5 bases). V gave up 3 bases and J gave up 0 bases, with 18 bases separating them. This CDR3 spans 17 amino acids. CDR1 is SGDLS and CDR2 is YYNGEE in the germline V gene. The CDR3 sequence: CASSDSFWGVTNYGYTF. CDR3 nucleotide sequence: TGTGCCAGCAGCGATTCATTTTGGGGGGTTACTAACTATGGCTACACCTTC.

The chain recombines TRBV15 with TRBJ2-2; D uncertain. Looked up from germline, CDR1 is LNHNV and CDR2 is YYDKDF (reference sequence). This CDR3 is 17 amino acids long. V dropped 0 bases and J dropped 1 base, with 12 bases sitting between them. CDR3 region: CATSRDQALQNTGELFF. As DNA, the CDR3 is TGTGCCACCAGCAGAGATCAGGCCCTGCAGAACACCGGGGAGCTGTTTTTT.

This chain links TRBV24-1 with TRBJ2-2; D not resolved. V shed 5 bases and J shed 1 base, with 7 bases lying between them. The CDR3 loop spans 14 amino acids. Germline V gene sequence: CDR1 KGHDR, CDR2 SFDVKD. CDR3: CATSAPRNTGELFF. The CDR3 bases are TGTGCCACCAGTGCTCCGAGGAACACCGGGGAGCTGTTTTTT.

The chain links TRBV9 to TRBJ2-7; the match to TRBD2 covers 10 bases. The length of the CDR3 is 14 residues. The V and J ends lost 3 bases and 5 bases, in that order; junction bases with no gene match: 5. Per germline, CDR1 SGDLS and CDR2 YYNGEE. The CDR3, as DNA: TGTGCCAGCAGCGAGGGACTAGCGTATAACGAGCAGTACTTC. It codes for CASSEGLAYNEQYF.

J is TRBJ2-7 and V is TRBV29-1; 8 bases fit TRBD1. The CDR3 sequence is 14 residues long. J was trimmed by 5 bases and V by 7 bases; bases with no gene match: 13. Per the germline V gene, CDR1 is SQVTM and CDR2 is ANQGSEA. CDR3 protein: CSARVDRVVHEQYF. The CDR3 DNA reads TGCAGCGCCCGGGTGGACAGGGTCGTCCACGAGCAGTACTTC.